This T cell receptor (beta chain) comes out of a study of blood T cell repertoires in COVID-19. The V end lost 0 bases, the J end lost 2 bases, and 11 bases lay between the germline ends. From germline, CDR1 is SGHTA and CDR2 FQGTGA. The CDR3 runs 16 residues. Source study methods: Estimation of nucleated cell counts was performed using reference gene primer amplification. The protocol was immunoSEQ multiplex PCR, while the TCRdb copy is restricted to in-frame clones and leaves out a portion. That table supplies the V and J calls and clone size; D and trimming were determined from the DNA. The sample gives about 240,000 clones, approximately 82% of which show up once; less than 4% is in the top ten.

This sequence originates from a woman younger than 35 with acute or convalescent COVID-19. V gene TRBV7-3 combines with J gene TRBJ2-1; TRBD2 is a possible D gene (6 bases). Material for sequencing was peripheral blood. CDR3 bases: TGTGCCAGCAGCTTAACTTCCGGCGGGGCCTACAATGAGCAGTTCTTC. It specifies CASSLTSGGAYNEQFF.